The 13 T cell receptor beta chains presented below share a single source sample, sequenced in a study of control samples from healthy donors and cancer patients. TCRdb's copy holds only in-frame clones and misses some; the assay was immunoSEQ multiplex PCR. This table holds 150,000 to 200,000 clones, roughly 92% found once. The sequencing input was blood. Receptor source: a man aged 25 to 40 in good health.

CDR3 bases: TGTGCCAGCAGCCAAGAGGGAAATAGCAATCAGCCCCAGCATTTT. Translated: CASSQEGNSNQPQHF. The chain joins TRBV3-1 (or the pseudogene TRBV3-2) to TRBJ1-5; D is unresolved. CDR3 length: 15 amino acids. Germline loops: CDR1 LGHDT, CDR2 YNNKEL (reference sequence). Trimming left V 0 bases short and J 0 bases short, with 6 bases between.

This clone was counted only a few times. The chain uses TRBV10-3 and TRBJ2-6; D gene ambiguous. Trimming pared 10 bases from V and 0 bases from J, leaving 10 bases between. Germline values: CDR1 ENHRY, CDR2 SYGVKD. The CDR3 is 14 amino acids. The DNA for the CDR3 is TGTGCCACCAGAGAGAGCTCTGGGGCCAACGTCCTGACTTTC. Its translation: CATRESSGANVLTF.

V gene TRBV10-1 combines with J gene TRBJ2-7; D remains unclear. The germline V and J ends were trimmed by 0 bases and 2 bases, with 14 bases remaining between them. CDR1 is WNHNN, CDR2 SYGVQD, per germline (reference sequence). The CDR3 loop spans 16 amino acids. The CDR3 coding sequence is TGCGCCAGCAGTGAGTCCGGCAGAACCTTTCCCTACGAGCAGTACTTC. Residues: CASSESGRTFPYEQYF.

V gene TRBV2 combines with J gene TRBJ1-4; 11 nucleotides agree with TRBD1. Unmatched junction bases numbered 8, after V lost 6 bases and J lost 5 bases. CDR3 length equals 16 residues. The V gene's germline CDR1 is SNHLY and CDR2 FYNNEI. The CDR3 reads CASSGRTGGKNEKLFF. In nucleotides, the CDR3 is TGTGCCAGCAGCGGTAGGACAGGGGGCAAGAATGAAAAACTGTTTTTT. The full variable domain, completed using reference TRBV2 and TRBJ1-4, is EPEVTQTPSHQVTQMGQEVILRCVPISNHLYFYWYRQILGQKVEFLVSFYNNEISEKSEIFDDQFSVERPDGSNFTLKIRSTKLEDSAMYFCASSGRTGGKNEKLFFGSGTQLSVL.

V is TRBV6-6 and J is TRBJ1-5, with TRBD1 as a possible D gene (6 bases). Germline values: CDR1 MNHNY, CDR2 SVGAGI (reference sequence). V dropped 6 bases and J dropped 3 bases, with 12 bases sitting between them. CDR3 length equals 14 residues. The CDR3, as DNA: TGTGCCAGCAGCCTAACAGGGTTCAATCAGCCCCAGCATTTT. Residues: CASSLTGFNQPQHF.

The V gene is TRBV5-8, the J gene TRBJ1-4; D is perhaps TRBD1 (6 bases). From germline, CDR1 is SGHTS and CDR2 YDEGEE. Trimming removed 4 bases at V and 8 bases at J, with 18 bases between. The CDR3 spans 15 residues. The CDR3: CASSLTGGMEEKLFF. The CDR3 nucleotides read TGTGCCAGCAGCCTTACGGGGGGCATGGAGGAAAAACTGTTTTTT.

J is TRBJ1-2 and V is TRBV3-1 (or the pseudogene TRBV3-2), with TRBD1 identical over 8 bases. With V trimmed by 3 bases and J by 5 bases, 14 bases remained unmatched. Germline V lookup: CDR1 LGHDT, CDR2 YNNKEL (reference sequence). The CDR3 has 17 amino acids. The CDR3 DNA reads as TGTGCCAGCAGCCACGACAGGGGAGGTCGGATAGGATATGGCTACACCTTC. It is translated as CASSHDRGGRIGYGYTF.

CDR3 bases: TGTGCCAGCAGTCCCCAGCTACTAGCGGGAGGCGAGCAGTACTTC. Translated: CASSPQLLAGGEQYF. The gene calls are TRBV27 and TRBJ2-7; the match to TRBD2 covers 12 bases. J gave up 6 bases and V 5 bases, and 8 bases lay outside the gene matches. There are 15 residues in the CDR3. Per germline, CDR1 MNHEY and CDR2 SMNVEV (reference sequence).

The rearrangement links TRBV6-1 to TRBJ1-1; TRBD1 is a possible D gene (6 bases). The length of the CDR3 is 17 residues. V lost 1 base to trimming and J lost 7 bases, with 22 bases between them. Germline CDR1 and CDR2: MNHNS and SASEGT. The CDR3 loop reads CASSEGVRGGVLFEAFF. The CDR3 bases are TGTGCCAGCAGTGAAGGGGTGCGAGGGGGAGTCTTGTTTGAAGCTTTCTTT.

This chain's CDR3 is CASSHGQGRYEQYF. In nucleotides, the CDR3 is TGTGCCAGCAGCCACGGACAGGGTCGCTACGAGCAGTACTTC. This rearrangement joins TRBV11-2 to TRBJ2-7; 8 nucleotides line up with TRBD1. Germline lookup yields CDR1 SGHAT and CDR2 FQNNGV. Trimming at V came to 5 bases and at J to 3 bases, leaving 6 bases not matched to a gene. The length of the CDR3 is 14 residues.

This clone was picked up one time. The chain employs TRBV10-3 and TRBJ2-1; D is ambiguous. The CDR3 has 11 amino acids. Germline V gene sequence: CDR1 ENHRY, CDR2 SYGVKD. The V and J ends lost 3 bases and 7 bases respectively, with 4 bases between them. CDR3 DNA: TGTGCCATCAGTGAATTGAATGAGCAGTTCTTC. Its protein product is CAISELNEQFF.

This rearrangement joins TRBV4-1 to TRBJ2-3, with D uncertain. Germline-derived CDR1 and CDR2 are MGHRA and YSYEKL. The CDR3 has 13 residues. Trimming removed 3 bases from V and 3 bases from J, with 7 bases in between. The CDR3 bases are TGCGCCAGCAGCCAGATGGGGACAGATACGCAGTATTTT. Amino acids: CASSQMGTDTQYF.

V gene TRBV19 combines with J gene TRBJ1-5, with 10 bases aligning to TRBD1. The junction had 4 bases not matched to a gene; V was cut back by 8 bases and J by 3 bases. This CDR3 has 14 residues. The V gene's germline CDR1 is LNHDA and CDR2 SQIVND (reference sequence). This chain's CDR3 is CASRGQGFNQPQHF. The CDR3 region has the DNA TGTGCCAGTCGGGGACAGGGGTTCAATCAGCCCCAGCATTTT.